A single sample is the source of the 3 T cell receptor beta chains below, sequenced in a study of cytomegalovirus exposure and HLA in healthy donors (dated by TCRdb to the late 2010s). Receptor amplification or capture employed the immunoSEQ multiplex PCR assay. A mixture of 60 forward primers for TCR Vbeta segments and 13 reverse primers for TCR Jbeta segments was used in the multiplex PCR. Entries here come from immuneACCESS through TCRdb and include only in-frame sequences with V and J called. Some clones fail to appear in such tables; in the studies checked, an unresolved V gene covers under half of the shortfall, and the cause of the remainder is unknown. Here the sample has about 140,000 clones; about four fifths occur a single time. The top ten clonotypes cover under 1.5% of the sample. The sample comprised PBMCs. Receptors originate from a male donor in good health and CMV-seropositive.

This clone was seen once. The chain uses TRBV12-5 and TRBJ2-7, with D tentatively TRBD2 (7 bases). CDR3 length: 14 residues. Per the germline V gene, CDR1 is LGHNT and CDR2 is FRNRAP. Trimming shortened V by 7 bases and J by 0 bases, and 13 bases separated the two germline ends. The CDR3 loop reads CASAPGGASYEQYF. CDR3 sequence (DNA): TGTGCTAGTGCCCCTGGGGGGGCCTCCTACGAGCAGTACTTC.

V usage is TRBV7-9 and J usage is TRBJ2-1; 8 positions agree with TRBD2. Germline CDR1 reads SEHNR; CDR2 reads FQNEAQ (reference sequence). With V trimmed by 5 bases and J by 5 bases, 11 bases remained unmatched. The CDR3 loop spans 16 amino acids. The CDR3 region has the DNA TGTGCCAGCAGCCATCAGGCCACTAGCGGAAACAATGAGCAGTTCTTC. This sequence encodes CASSHQATSGNNEQFF.

The chain recombines TRBV5-6 with TRBJ2-7; D perhaps matches TRBD2 (6 bases). Trimming pared 2 bases from V and 4 bases from J, leaving 10 bases between. In germline, CDR1 is SGHDT, CDR2 YYEEEE. This CDR3 has 13 residues. DNA of the CDR3: TGTGCCAGCAGCTTAGGGACTTTTTACGAGCAGTACTTC. Translation gives CASSLGTFYEQYF.